This T cell receptor beta chain was recovered during a study of CD8+ T cells in alopecia areata. Study information: Those patients who were treated received oral tofacitinib, which was given at 5 to 10 mg twice daily for moderate-to-severe alopecia areata. Study findings and constraints: Expanded CD8+ clones among the top 100, as well as scalp clonality, were significantly decreased by tofacitinib. Clarity of TCR sharing across patients fell short of that in mice, possibly HLA-related. Scalp and blood samples kept many expanded lesional clones throughout tofacitinib.

Following RNA extraction, reverse transcription yielded cDNA that acted as the sequencing template. TCRdb's table, derived via immunoSEQ multiplex PCR, lists solely in-frame clones and lacks some. The sample contains about 200,000 clones, 58% of which appear only once. Details on this clone: Its antigen is unidentified.

The CDR3 covers 14 residues. The V segment lost 1 base and the J segment 7 bases; nucleotides outside the gene matches: 5. CDR1 and CDR2 (germline): GTSNPN, SVGIG (reference sequence). Documented treatment: oral pan-JAK inhibitor, 5-10 mg twice daily. The rearrangement links TRBV30 to TRBJ1-5, with TRBD1 identical over 9 bases. The origin of this receptor is a human donor with alopecia areata. The sequenced sample was CD4+ T cells sorted from blood, obtained at week 24, from a patient treated with tofacitinib. This chain's CDR3 is CAWSGGTGWQPQHF. The CDR3 bases are TGTGCCTGGAGTGGAGGGACAGGGTGGCAGCCCCAGCATTTT.